The sequence of this TCR beta chain was determined in a study of sequential checkpoint blockade in melanoma. Looking at the study overall: Patients were randomized 1:1 to nivolumab-then-ipilimumab or ipilimumab-then-nivolumab first-line.

Using immunoSEQ multiplex PCR, the repertoire was profiled, and TCRdb retains in-frame clones only, with some absent. The sample yields over 8,500 clones, roughly three fifths seen once. The sample's treatment: randomized to nivolumab then ipilimumab (arm A) or the reverse (arm B). DNA-damaging chemotherapy had not been given to any patient beforehand. Live CD3+CD8+ CD19− CD56− cells were sorted from PBMCs. This clone was seen only once. CDR3 length: 15 amino acids. The V gene end was trimmed by 2 bases and the J gene end by 4 bases; junction bases not matched to a gene: 3. Germline V CDR1 and CDR2: MNHEY, SVGAGI.

The TCR was taken from a human donor with melanoma. This chain connects TRBV6-5 to TRBJ1-2; 11 bases map to TRBD1. The sample in question was CD8+ T cells sorted from blood (inferred from file names), obtained from a patient given nivolumab and ipilimumab in sequence. The CDR3 loop reads CASSYGTGGVYGYTF. As DNA, the CDR3 is TGTGCCAGCAGTTACGGGACAGGGGGGGTCTATGGCTACACCTTC.